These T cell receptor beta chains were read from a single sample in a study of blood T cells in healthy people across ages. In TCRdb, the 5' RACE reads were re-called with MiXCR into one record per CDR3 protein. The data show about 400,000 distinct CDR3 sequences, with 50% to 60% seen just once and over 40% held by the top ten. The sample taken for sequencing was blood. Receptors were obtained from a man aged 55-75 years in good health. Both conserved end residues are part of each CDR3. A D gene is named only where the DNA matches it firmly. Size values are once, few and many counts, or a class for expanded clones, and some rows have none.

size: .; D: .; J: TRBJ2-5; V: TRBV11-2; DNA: TGTGCCAGCAGCTTAGACTCGTACGTCCAAGAGACCCAGTACTTC; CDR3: CASSLDSYVQETQYF
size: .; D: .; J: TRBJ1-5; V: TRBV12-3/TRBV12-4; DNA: TGTGCCAGCAGTTTTTCAGGGGAAAGGGAGCAGCCCCAGCATTTT; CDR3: CASSFSGEREQPQHF
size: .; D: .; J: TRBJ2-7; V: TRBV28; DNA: TGTGCCAGCAGTTTGACTAGTCTTTCTTTTTACGAGCAGTACTTC; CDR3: CASSLTSLSFYEQYF
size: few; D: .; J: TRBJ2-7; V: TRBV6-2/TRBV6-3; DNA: TGTGCCAGCAGTTGGTACTCCTACGAGCAGTACTTC; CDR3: CASSWYSYEQYF
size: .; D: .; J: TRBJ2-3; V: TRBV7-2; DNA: TGTGCCAGCAGCTCCCGACTGGCGGATACGCAGTATTTT; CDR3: CASSSRLADTQYF
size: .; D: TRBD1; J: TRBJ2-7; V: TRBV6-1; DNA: TGTGCCAGCAGTCGGGACAGGGGGCGCCGATCGAGGCCCTACGAGCAGTACTTC; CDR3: CASSRDRGRRSRPYEQYF
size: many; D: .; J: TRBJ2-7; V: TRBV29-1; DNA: TGCAGCGTTGATGTTCAGGGGGGGCGCGAGCAGTACTTC; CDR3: CSVDVQGGREQYF
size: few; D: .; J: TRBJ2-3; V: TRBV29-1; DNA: TGCAGCGTTGATTATAGGAAAGAAAGCACAGATACGCAGTATTTT; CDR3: CSVDYRKESTDTQYF
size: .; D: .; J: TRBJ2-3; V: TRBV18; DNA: TGTGCCAGCTCACCAGTTAGGGCAGATACGCAGTATTTT; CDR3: CASSPVRADTQYF
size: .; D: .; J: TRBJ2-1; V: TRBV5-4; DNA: TGTGCCAGCAGCTTGGATTGGCACTCTCGGGACAATGAGCAGTTCTTC; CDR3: CASSLDWHSRDNEQFF
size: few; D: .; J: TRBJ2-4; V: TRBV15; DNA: TGTGCCACCAGCAGCCCGACAGAAGCCAAAAACATTCAGTACTTC; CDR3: CATSSPTEAKNIQYF
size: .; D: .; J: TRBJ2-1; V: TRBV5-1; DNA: TGCGCCAGCAGGACAAGCCCCCCGGCCTACAATGAGCAGTTCTTC; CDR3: CASRTSPPAYNEQFF
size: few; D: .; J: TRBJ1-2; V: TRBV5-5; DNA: TGTGCCAGCAGCTGGGACCCCAACTATGGCTACACCTTC; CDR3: CASSWDPNYGYTF
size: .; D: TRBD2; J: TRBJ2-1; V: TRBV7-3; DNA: TGTGCCAGCACCCCGGGACTAGCGGGAGTCAATGAGCAGTTCTTC; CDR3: CASTPGLAGVNEQFF
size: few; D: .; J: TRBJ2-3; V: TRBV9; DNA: TGTGCCAGCAGCCCCGGGTCCCTCACAGATACGCAGTATTTT; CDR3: CASSPGSLTDTQYF
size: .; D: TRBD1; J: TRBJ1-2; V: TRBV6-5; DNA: TGTGCCAGCAGCCCACCTACAGGGGGGGATGGCTACACCTTC; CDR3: CASSPPTGGDGYTF
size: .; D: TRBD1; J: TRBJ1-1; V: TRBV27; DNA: TGTGCCAGCAGTTTATCGACAGGGGGGACTGAAGCTTTCTTT; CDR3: CASSLSTGGTEAFF
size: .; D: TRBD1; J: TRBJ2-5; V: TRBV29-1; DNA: TGCAGCGCGGTACAGGGGCCGAGAGGAGAGACCCAGTACTTC; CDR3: CSAVQGPRGETQYF
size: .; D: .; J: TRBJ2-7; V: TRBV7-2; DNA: TGTGCCAGCAGCCCCATAGCGACAGGACGCTACGAGCAGTACTTC; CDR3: CASSPIATGRYEQYF
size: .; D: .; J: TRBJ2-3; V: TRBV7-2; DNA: TGTGCCAGCAGCCCCCTTGGGAAGGATACGCAGTATTTT; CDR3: CASSPLGKDTQYF
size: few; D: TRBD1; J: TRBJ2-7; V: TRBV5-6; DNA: TGTGCCAGCAGCTTGAGGGGGCCAGGGACAGCCTACGAGCAGTACTTC; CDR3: CASSLRGPGTAYEQYF
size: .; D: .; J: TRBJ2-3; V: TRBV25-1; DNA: TGTGCCAGCAGTTTGGGGATCCAGAGCACAGATACGCAGTATTTT; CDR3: CASSLGIQSTDTQYF
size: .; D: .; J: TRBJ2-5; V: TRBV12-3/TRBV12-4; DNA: TGTGCCAGCAGTCCGAGGGAGGTCGCGAACCAAGAGACCCAGTACTTC; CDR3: CASSPREVANQETQYF
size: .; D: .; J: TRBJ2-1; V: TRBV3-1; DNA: TGTGCCAGCAGCCAGAGTAGCCAGGAATACAATGAGCAGTTCTTC; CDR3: CASSQSSQEYNEQFF
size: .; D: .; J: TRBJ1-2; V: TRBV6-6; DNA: TGTGCCAGCAGTTACTCGAGAGGGGAGGGTTATGGCTACACCTTC; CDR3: CASSYSRGEGYGYTF
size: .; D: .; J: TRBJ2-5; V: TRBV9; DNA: TGTGCCAGCAGCGGGCTAGGGGGTGGGAGGGAGACCCAGTACTTC; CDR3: CASSGLGGGRETQYF
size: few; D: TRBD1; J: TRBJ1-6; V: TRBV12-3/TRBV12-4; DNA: TGTGCCAGCAGTTCCCACAGGGGAGATAATTCACCCCTCCACTTT; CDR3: CASSSHRGDNSPLHF
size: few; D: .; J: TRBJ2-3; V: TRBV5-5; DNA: TGTGCCAGCAGATTGGGGGTCTTGGCAGATACGCAGTATTTT; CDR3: CASRLGVLADTQYF
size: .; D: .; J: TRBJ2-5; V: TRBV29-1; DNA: TGCAGACCAGGGAAGGGGCGCCGAGAGACCCAGTACTTC; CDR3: CRPGKGRRETQYF
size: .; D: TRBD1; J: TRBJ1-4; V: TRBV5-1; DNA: TGCGCCAGCAGCCGGGACAGCTCAGCAACTAATGAAAAACTGTTTTTT; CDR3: CASSRDSSATNEKLFF
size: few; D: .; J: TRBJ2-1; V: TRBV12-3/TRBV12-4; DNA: TGTGCCAGCAGTTTCTTGTACAATGAGCAGTTCTTC; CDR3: CASSFLYNEQFF
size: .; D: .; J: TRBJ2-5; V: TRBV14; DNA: TGTGCCAGCAGCTTTAACAGGCCGGGGGCCCAGTACTTC; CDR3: CASSFNRPGAQYF
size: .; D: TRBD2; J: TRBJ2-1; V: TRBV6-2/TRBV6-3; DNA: TGTGCCAGCAGGAAACTAGCGAGAGCTTACAATGAGCAGTTCTTC; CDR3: CASRKLARAYNEQFF
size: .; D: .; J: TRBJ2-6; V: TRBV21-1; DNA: TGTGCCAGCAGCGAACGTGGACAGGGGCTAGCTGGGGCCAACGTCCTGACTTTC; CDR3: CASSERGQGLAGANVLTF
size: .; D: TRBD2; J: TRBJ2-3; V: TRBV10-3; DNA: TGTGCCATCAGGGCCGGGACTAGCGGGTCGGATACGCAGTATTTT; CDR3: CAIRAGTSGSDTQYF
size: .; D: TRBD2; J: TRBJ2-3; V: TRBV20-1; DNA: TGCAGTGCTACGCCCCGACTGCGGGGGGATACGCAGTATTTT; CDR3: CSATPRLRGDTQYF
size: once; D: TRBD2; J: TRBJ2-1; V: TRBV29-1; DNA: TGCAGCGGTATTAGGCGAGCGGGAGTCGGTGAGCAGTTCTTC; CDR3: CSGIRRAGVGEQFF
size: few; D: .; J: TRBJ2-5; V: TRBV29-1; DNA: TGCAGCGTTGAAGCTGAACAGCGGGAGACCCAGTACTTC; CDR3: CSVEAEQRETQYF
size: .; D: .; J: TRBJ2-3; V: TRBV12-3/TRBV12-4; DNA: TGTGCCAGCAGCCCCAGGACAGAAAGGTACACAGATACGCAGTATTTT; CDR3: CASSPRTERYTDTQYF
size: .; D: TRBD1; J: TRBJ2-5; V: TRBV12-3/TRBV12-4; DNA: TGTGCCAGCAGACGTCGGACAGGGGGCGACCAAGAGGCCCAGTACTTC; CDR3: CASRRRTGGDQEAQYF
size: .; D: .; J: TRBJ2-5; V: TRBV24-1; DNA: TGTGCCACCAGTGATTTCCCCGTACAAGAGACCCAGTACTTC; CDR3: CATSDFPVQETQYF
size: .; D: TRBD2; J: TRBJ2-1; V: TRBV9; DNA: TGTGCCAGCAGCGTAGTCCCGGGGGGGCGTGAGGAGCAGTTCTTC; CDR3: CASSVVPGGREEQFF
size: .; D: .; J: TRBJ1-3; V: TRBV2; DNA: TGTGCCAGCAAAGTCGACGGCGGAAACACCATATATTTT; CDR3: CASKVDGGNTIYF
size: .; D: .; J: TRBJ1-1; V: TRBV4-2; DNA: TGTGCCAGCAGCCAAGAGGACGTCCTCACTGAAGCTTTCTTT; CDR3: CASSQEDVLTEAFF
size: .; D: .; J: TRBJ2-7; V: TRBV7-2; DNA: TGTGCCAGCAGCTTGGGGACTCACTACGAGCAGTACTTC; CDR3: CASSLGTHYEQYF
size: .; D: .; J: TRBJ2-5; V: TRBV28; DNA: TGTGCCAGCAGTTGGAGTTGGACAGCCATGGCGGAGACCCAGTACTTC; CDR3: CASSWSWTAMAETQYF
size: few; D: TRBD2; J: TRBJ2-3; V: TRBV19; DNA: TGTGCCAGTAGTCGGGCTAGCGGGACTCTCACAGATACGCAGTATTTT; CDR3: CASSRASGTLTDTQYF